This entry lists 17 T cell receptor beta chains sequenced from one sample in a study of CD8 T cells in ankylosing spondylitis. TCRdb reanalysed the 5' RACE reads using MiXCR and keeps one entry per CDR3 protein. The sample includes 350,000 to 400,000 distinct CDR3 sequences, 20% of them seen just once. Sample: blood, either unsorted or a sorted T cell fraction (not recorded which). These receptors all stem from a male donor with ankylosing spondylitis or in good health (not recorded which).

This clonotype was counted a few times. This rearrangement joins TRBV12-3 or TRBV12-4 to TRBJ2-5, with D possibly TRBD2 on 6 matching bases. The V gene lost 6 bases and the J gene lost 4 bases, with 15 bases spanning the gap. CDR3 size: 14 residues. CDR3 bases: TGTGCCAGCAGGGGTAGCGGTGGTTTAGAGACCCAGTACTTC. Protein sequence: CASRGSGGLETQYF.

In the case of this clonotype: The junction and the germline gene differ at one end; a read error may be behind it. CDR3 loop: CASSLLVYEQYF. CDR3 in DNA: TGTGCTAGCAGCTTACTAGTGTACGAGCAGTACTTC. This chain uses TRBV7-7 with TRBJ2-7; possibly TRBD2 for D (5 bases). Germline V gene sequence: CDR1 SSHAT, CDR2 FNYEAQ (reference sequence). The CDR3 spans 12 residues. Variable domain in full (rest from reference TRBV7-7 and TRBJ2-7): GAGVSQSPRYKVTKRGQDVTLRCDPISSHATLYWYQQALGQGPEFLTYFNYEAQPDKSGLPSDRFSAERPEGSISTLTIQRTEQRDSAMYRCASSLLVYEQYFGPGTRLTVT.

This clonotype showed up just a few times. The rearrangement joins TRBV10-3 to TRBJ2-5, with TRBD2 identical over 9 bases. With V trimmed by 6 bases and J by 3 bases, 5 bases remained unmatched. This CDR3 is built from 14 residues. CDR1 and CDR2 (germline): ENHRY, SYGVKD. DNA of the CDR3: TGTGCCATCAGAGGCGGGGGGGCAGAAGAGACCCAGTACTTC. It codes for CAIRGGGAEETQYF.

This clonotype was found a few times. The rearrangement links TRBV7-9 to TRBJ2-7, with D possibly TRBD2 on 5 matching bases. Germline loops: CDR1 SEHNR, CDR2 FQNEAQ (reference sequence). The CDR3 runs 14 residues. V was cut by 3 bases and J by 5 bases, with 14 bases left in between. Here the CDR3 reads CASSFEAGMDEQYF. CDR3 nucleotide sequence: TGTGCCAGCAGCTTTGAGGCGGGTATGGACGAGCAGTACTTC.

The rearrangement uses TRBV7-6 and TRBJ2-3; D ambiguous. V lost 5 bases and J lost 4, with 13 bases in between. CDR1 and CDR2 (germline): SGHVS, FNYEAQ. The CDR3 sequence is 14 residues long. For the CDR3, the DNA is TGTGCCAGCAGCCCCCTGGAAAGGGCAGATACGCAGTATTTT. Amino acid sequence: CASSPLERADTQYF.

The V gene is TRBV3-1, the J gene TRBJ2-1; TRBD1 matches at 8 bases. CDR3 length: 14 amino acids. Germline CDR1 and CDR2: LGHDT and YNNKEL (reference sequence). V shed 8 bases, J shed 5 bases, and the junction held 8 bases outside the gene matches. CDR3 sequence: CASQRQGTHNEQFF. As DNA, the CDR3 is TGTGCCAGCCAAAGACAGGGGACACACAATGAGCAGTTCTTC.

This rearrangement joins TRBV13 to TRBJ2-7; TRBD2 matches 11 bases. The germline V gene encodes CDR1 PRHDT and CDR2 FYEKMQ (reference sequence). The J segment lost 7 bases and the V segment lost 4 bases, leaving 6 bases of the junction unmatched. This CDR3 region has 14 residues. The CDR3: CASSSELAGGEQYF. The CDR3 nucleotides are TGTGCCAGCAGCTCCGAGCTAGCGGGGGGTGAGCAGTACTTC.

This clonotype was observed a few times. The chain has TRBV4-1 and TRBJ2-5; D not resolved. The CDR3 sequence is 12 residues long. V shed 0 bases and J shed 7 bases, with 6 bases lying between them. The V gene's germline CDR1 is MGHRA and CDR2 YSYEKL. The CDR3 sequence: CASSQDSGTQYF. The DNA of the CDR3 is TGCGCCAGCAGCCAAGACTCGGGGACCCAGTACTTC.

Only a few counts were recorded for this clonotype. V is TRBV11-1 and J is TRBJ2-5; the match to TRBD2 covers 8 bases. Losses at the gene ends were 4 bases for V and 1 base for J; bases not matched to a gene: 14. Germline V gene sequence: CDR1 SGHAT, CDR2 FQDESV (reference sequence). This CDR3 is built from 18 residues. The CDR3 sequence is CASSSASGGEIFQETQYF. As DNA, the CDR3 is TGTGCCAGCAGCTCAGCGAGCGGGGGCGAAATTTTCCAAGAGACCCAGTACTTC. The full variable domain, in which reference TRBV11-1 and TRBJ2-5 provide the parts outside the CDR3, is EAEVAQSPRYKITEKSQAVAFWCDPISGHATLYWYRQILGQGPELLVQFQDESVVDDSQLPKDRFSAERLKGVDSTLKIQPAELGDSAMYLCASSSASGGEIFQETQYFGPGTRLLVL.

This chain links TRBV20-1 with TRBJ2-4, with a tentative D call TRBD1 (6 bases). This CDR3 is 14 amino acids long. Germline CDR1 is DFQATT and CDR2 is SNEGSKA (reference sequence). Deletions cut 5 bases from V and 0 bases from J, with 11 bases between. CDR3 sequence reads: CSAPQGIAKNIQYF. Written as DNA, the CDR3 is TGCAGTGCTCCACAGGGAATAGCCAAAAACATTCAGTACTTC.

The chain joins TRBV5-1 to TRBJ2-2, with TRBD2 identical over 14 bases. V lost 4 bases to trimming and J lost 8 bases; unmatched junction nucleotides: 7. The germline V gene has CDR1 SGHRS and CDR2 YFSETQ. CDR3 length equals 16 residues. The CDR3 region has the DNA TGCGCCAGCAGCCACCGACTAGCGGGGGGGCCGGGGGAGCTGTTTTTT. Protein product: CASSHRLAGGPGELFF.

The chain has TRBV5-5 and TRBJ2-1, with 11 bases fitting TRBD1. J lost 6 bases, V lost 4 bases, and 9 bases had no gene match. Per germline, CDR1 SGHKS and CDR2 YYEKEE (reference sequence). The CDR3 is made up of 16 amino acids. Written as DNA, the CDR3 is TGTGCCAGCAGCCACCCCCGGACAGGGGGCGGCAATGAGCAGTTCTTC. Encoded protein: CASSHPRTGGGNEQFF.

V and J are TRBV6-2 or TRBV6-3 and TRBJ2-3; D is ambiguous. This CDR3 is 15 amino acids long. The V gene's germline CDR1 is MNHEY and CDR2 SVGEGT. V lost 5 bases and J lost 0, with 12 bases in between. In DNA form, the CDR3 reads TGTGCCAGCAGTCCCTCCTACGGGAGCACAGATACGCAGTATTTT. It encodes CASSPSYGSTDTQYF.

CDR3 loop: CATSASGLANTDTQYF. The CDR3 DNA follows: TGTGCCACCAGTGCCTCGGGACTAGCTAACACAGATACGCAGTATTTT. V gene TRBV24-1 combines with J gene TRBJ2-3; 9 bases fit TRBD2. CDR3 length: 16 residues. Germline lookup yields CDR1 KGHDR and CDR2 SFDVKD. The V gene end was trimmed by 5 bases and the J gene end by 2 bases; junction bases not matched to a gene: 7.

The chain has TRBV20-1 and TRBJ2-5; D unclear. CDR3 length equals 13 residues. V was shortened by 6 bases and J by 1 base, with 12 bases between the two germline ends. Per germline, CDR1 DFQATT and CDR2 SNEGSKA (reference sequence). The CDR3 region has the DNA TGCAGTGCGCGCGGACGCACCCAAGAGACCCAGTACTTC. Protein sequence: CSARGRTQETQYF.

The CDR3 loop reads CASSFPGAYEQYF. The CDR3 DNA sequence: TGTGCCAGCAGCTTCCCTGGGGCCTACGAGCAGTACTTC. This chain uses TRBV7-9 with TRBJ2-7; D is unresolved. V was clipped by 3 bases and J by 2 bases, with 8 bases between them. CDR1 is SEHNR and CDR2 is FQNEAQ in the germline V gene (reference sequence). This CDR3 contains 13 residues.

This clonotype was found a few times. The chain carries TRBV12-3 or TRBV12-4 and TRBJ2-1, with D uncertain. The CDR3 extends over 11 amino acids. The V end was cut by 6 bases, the J end by 5 bases, with 5 bases between. The CDR3 spells CASRRDNEQFF. The CDR3 DNA reads as TGTGCCAGCAGAAGGGACAATGAGCAGTTCTTC.